These 27 T cell receptor beta chains came from one sample sequenced in a study of shared clonotypes between healthy human individuals. The naive CD8 fraction comprised CD45RO-negative cells positively selected for CCR7 and excluded terminally differentiated effector memory CD45RA+ cells. Sequencing used immunoSEQ multiplex PCR; TCRdb keeps in-frame clones, though not all of them. The repertoire has around 1,900,000 clones, 85% to 95% of them found once; the top ten carry around 1.8%. The sequencing sample was made of naive CD8+ T cells from PBMCs. The receptor source for this set is a man aged 18 to 35 in good health. Some clones in this sample may be carry-over from other donors' samples.

The sample holds one count of this clone. The rearrangement uses TRBV6-1 and TRBJ2-1; 9 nucleotides line up with TRBD2. Germline CDR1 MNHNS, CDR2 SASEGT. The CDR3 is 16 amino acids. V gave up 3 bases and J gave up 7 bases; unmatched junction bases: 10. The CDR3 DNA is TGTGCCAGCAGTGATCTCTGGCGGGAGGGCGTGAATGAGCAGTTCTTC. This sequence encodes CASSDLWREGVNEQFF.

The rearrangement joins TRBV7-9 to TRBJ1-2; 9 nucleotides agree with TRBD1. This CDR3 contains 18 residues. Germline assignment: CDR1 SEHNR and CDR2 FQNEAQ (reference sequence). After removal of 1 base from V and 3 bases from J, the junction contained 12 bases not matched to a gene. The CDR3 DNA is TGTGCCAGCAGCTTAGAGGCCCACAGGGGGCGCACGGACTATGGCTACACCTTC. This codes for CASSLEAHRGRTDYGYTF.

The rearrangement uses TRBV2 and TRBJ2-2; 10 nucleotides line up with TRBD1. The V gene's germline CDR1 is SNHLY and CDR2 FYNNEI. Trimming took 8 bases from V and 6 from J; bases not matched to a gene: 9. This CDR3 is 15 amino acids long. For the CDR3, the DNA is TGTGCCAGCCTTCCCGGGACAGGGGTAGCCGGGGAGCTGTTTTTT. This sequence encodes CASLPGTGVAGELFF.

The genes are TRBV21-1 and TRBJ1-1. TRBV21-1 is labeled a pseudogene. This CDR3 comprises 14 residues. CDR3 loop: CASSKRARDTEAFF. The CDR3 DNA reads TGTGCCAGCAGCAAACGGGCGAGGGACACTGAAGCTTTCTTT.

The chain joins TRBV11-2 to TRBJ2-5; no clear D. Trimming took 8 bases from V and 7 from J, leaving 11 bases between them. CDR1 SGHAT and CDR2 FQNNGV come from the germline V gene. This CDR3 is built from 11 residues. In DNA form, the CDR3 reads TGTGCCAGCGTTTCGAAGGGGACCCAGTACTTC. Translating it yields CASVSKGTQYF.

The chain recombines TRBV7-8 with TRBJ2-1; 9 nucleotides agree with TRBD1. This CDR3 has 15 residues. Germline V gene lookup returns CDR1 SGHVS and CDR2 FQNEAQ. J was trimmed by 6 bases and V by 5 bases; bases with no gene match: 8. The CDR3 sequence: CASSMSTGGSNEQFF. The CDR3 coding sequence is TGTGCCAGCAGCATGTCGACAGGGGGTAGCAATGAGCAGTTCTTC. Together with reference TRBV7-8 and TRBJ2-1, the CDR3 gives the full variable domain: GAGVSQSPRYKVAKRGQDVALRCDPISGHVSLFWYQQALGQGPEFLTYFQNEAQLDKSGLPSDRFFAERPEGSVSTLKIQRTQQEDSAVYLCASSMSTGGSNEQFFGPGTRLTVL.

The V gene is TRBV5-8, the J gene TRBJ1-4; D remains ambiguous. V lost 4 bases and J lost 3, with 13 bases in between. Per germline, CDR1 SGHTS and CDR2 YDEGEE. CDR3 length: 15 residues. The CDR3 DNA reads as TGTGCCAGCAGCGCGGGCCCCTACGCTAATGAAAAACTGTTTTTT. Amino acid sequence: CASSAGPYANEKLFF.

The rearrangement links TRBV4-1 to TRBJ2-1; TRBD2 aligns across 11 bases. Per the germline V gene, CDR1 is MGHRA and CDR2 is YSYEKL. V shed 0 bases and J 0 bases; nucleotides not matched to a gene: 4. The CDR3 contains 18 residues. CDR3 region: CASSQDPSGGSSYNEQFF. The CDR3 nucleotides read TGCGCCAGCAGCCAAGATCCTAGCGGGGGGAGCTCCTACAATGAGCAGTTCTTC.

This clone was counted a few times. This rearrangement joins TRBV21-1 to TRBJ1-2. TRBV21-1 is flagged as a pseudogene. The CDR3 has 14 residues. CDR3 loop: CASSKGCGGYGYTF. The CDR3 coding sequence is TGTGCCAGCAGCAAAGGGTGTGGGGGGTATGGCTACACCTTC.

The chain recombines TRBV5-4 with TRBJ2-7; TRBD1 aligns across 10 bases. V was clipped by 4 bases and J by 3 bases; unmatched bases: 10. Germline CDR1 reads SGHNT; CDR2 reads YYREEE (reference sequence). This CDR3 has 16 amino acids. CDR3 sequence (DNA): TGTGCCAGCAGCCCCGGGCCGGGACAGGGGAACTACGAGCAGTACTTC. Translation: CASSPGPGQGNYEQYF.

The chain employs TRBV7-9 and TRBJ2-5; TRBD2 aligns across 12 bases. V dropped 11 bases and J dropped 7; count of bases not matched to a gene: 17. Germline CDR1 and CDR2: SEHNR and FQNEAQ (reference sequence). There are 16 residues in the CDR3. CDR3 residues: CASQKDGLAGRLTQYF. In nucleotides, the CDR3 is TGTGCCTCCCAAAAAGACGGACTAGCGGGGAGGTTGACCCAGTACTTC.

This chain's CDR3 is CASSLTIRLNTIYF. In DNA form, the CDR3 reads TGCGCCAGCAGCTTGACGATACGCCTAAACACCATATATTTT. This rearrangement joins TRBV5-1 to TRBJ1-3; no firm D call. V was shortened by 1 base and J by 6 bases, with 11 bases between the two germline ends. The CDR3 is 14 amino acids. CDR1 and CDR2 (germline): SGHRS, YFSETQ.

This chain joins TRBV29-1 and TRBJ2-5; the match to TRBD2 covers 11 bases. J gave up 4 bases and V 8 bases, and 15 bases lay outside the gene matches. The CDR3 length is 16 residues. Germline loops: CDR1 SQVTM, CDR2 ANQGSEA. The CDR3 reads CSLKGVAGGPGETQYF. As DNA, the CDR3 is TGCAGCCTGAAGGGCGTAGCGGGAGGGCCGGGAGAGACCCAGTACTTC.

The chain combines TRBV13 with TRBJ1-1; D perhaps matches TRBD1 (6 bases). V was shortened by 5 bases and J by 8 bases, with 12 bases between the two germline ends. Germline CDR1 is PRHDT and CDR2 is FYEKMQ (reference sequence). This CDR3 spans 12 amino acids. In DNA, the CDR3 is TGTGCCAGCAGCCTCGGGGGACAAGAAGCTTTCTTT. This codes for CASSLGGQEAFF.

This clone was detected once. J is TRBJ2-7 and V is TRBV27, with TRBD2 matching 14 bases. The ends lost 4 bases at V and 6 bases at J; junction bases unmatched: 11. The CDR3 is 17 residues long. CDR1 and CDR2 from the germline V gene are MNHEY and SMNVEV (reference sequence). CDR3 sequence reads: CASSSTTGTSGSGEQYF. The CDR3, as DNA: TGTGCCAGCAGTTCAACTACCGGGACTAGCGGGAGCGGCGAGCAGTACTTC.

This sequence joins TRBV27 and TRBJ1-2; perhaps TRBD1 as D (5 bases). V lost 6 bases to trimming and J lost 9 bases, with 23 bases between them. Per the germline V gene, CDR1 is MNHEY and CDR2 is SMNVEV (reference sequence). This CDR3 region has 15 residues. The CDR3: CASSPLGDKDSRYTF. The CDR3 nucleotides read TGTGCCAGCAGCCCCCTGGGGGATAAGGATTCCCGCTACACCTTC.

This sequence joins TRBV27 and TRBJ2-3; 10 bases are a match to TRBD2. Germline assignment: CDR1 MNHEY and CDR2 SMNVEV (reference sequence). CDR3 length: 13 residues. V lost 6 bases and J lost 8; bases outside the gene matches: 5. The CDR3 loop is CASRGTSDVTQYF. The CDR3 DNA sequence: TGTGCCAGCAGGGGGACTAGCGACGTTACGCAGTATTTT.

V gene TRBV6-5 combines with J gene TRBJ1-5, with D uncertain. Trimming took off 8 bases at V and 2 bases at J, with 10 bases between the two ends. The CDR3 sequence is 13 residues long. Germline assignment: CDR1 MNHEY and CDR2 SVGAGI. The CDR3 region has the DNA TGTGCCAGCCGGGGTATGGGCAATCAGCCCCAGCATTTT. This translates into CASRGMGNQPQHF.

The chain couples TRBV2 to TRBJ2-7, with D maybe TRBD2 (6 bases). Germline loops: CDR1 SNHLY, CDR2 FYNNEI. With 7 bases removed from V and 2 bases from J, the gap between germline ends came to 18 bases. The CDR3 covers 15 residues. DNA for the CDR3: TGTGCCAGCACCCCCCCGGGACTTTCCACCTACGAGCAGTACTTC. This encodes CASTPPGLSTYEQYF.

This clone was seen only once. The sample has other DNA sequences that encode this CDR3 too. The rearrangement joins TRBV12-5 to TRBJ2-7; 8 bases map to TRBD1. Germline CDR1 is LGHNT and CDR2 is FRNRAP. The CDR3 runs 13 residues. V lost 1 base and J lost 4; bases outside the gene matches: 0. CDR3 bases: TGTGCTAGTGGTTTGGGACAGGGGTACGAGCAGTACTTC. Translated, it gives CASGLGQGYEQYF.

The rearrangement links TRBV2 to TRBJ2-7; possibly TRBD2 for D (6 bases). Germline loops: CDR1 SNHLY, CDR2 FYNNEI. This CDR3 is built from 15 residues. The V end lost 2 bases, the J end lost 1 base, and 12 bases lay between the germline ends. The CDR3 DNA is TGTGCCAGCAGTGAATTGCGGGGTCAATCCTACGAGCAGTACTTC. It specifies CASSELRGQSYEQYF.

The J gene is TRBJ2-3, the V gene TRBV9; weak D call: TRBD2 (5 bases). V lost 5 bases to trimming and J lost 6 bases, with 16 bases between them. This CDR3 region has 14 residues. Germline lookup yields CDR1 SGDLS and CDR2 YYNGEE. The CDR3 loop reads CASSSGILGDTQYF. The CDR3, as DNA: TGTGCCAGCAGTTCCGGGATCCTCGGGGATACGCAGTATTTT. The variable domain in full, completed from reference TRBV9 and TRBJ2-3, reads DSGVTQTPKHLITATGQRVTLRCSPRSGDLSVYWYQQSLDQGLQFLIQYYNGEERAKGNILERFSAQQFPDLHSELNLSSLELGDSALYFCASSSGILGDTQYFGPGTRLTVL.

This clone was seen once. This rearrangement joins TRBV6-5 to TRBJ2-7; possible D gene TRBD1, 6 bases. The germline CDR1 and CDR2 sequences are MNHEY and SVGAGI. Trimming took 5 bases from V and 5 from J, leaving 19 bases between them. The CDR3 has 15 residues. CDR3 nucleotide sequence: TGTGCCAGCAGTACCGCCGTACAGGGAACCCACGAGCAGTACTTC. Its protein product is CASSTAVQGTHEQYF.

The chain employs TRBV5-1 and TRBJ2-7; TRBD2 might be the D (5 bases). This CDR3 is 16 amino acids long. Trimming removed 6 bases at V and 2 bases at J, with 21 bases between. Germline V CDR1 and CDR2: SGHRS, YFSETQ. The CDR3 reads CASTPTGTATPYEQYF. The CDR3 coding sequence is TGCGCCAGCACCCCAACGGGAACCGCGACACCCTACGAGCAGTACTTC.

This rearrangement joins TRBV7-9 to TRBJ2-5; 8 bases align to TRBD1. V was pared by 1 base and J by 3 bases, with 1 base of the junction left unmatched. The CDR3 has 14 amino acids. Germline-derived CDR1 and CDR2 are SEHNR and FQNEAQ (reference sequence). Here the CDR3 DNA reads TGTGCCAGCAGCTTAGAGACAGGGGAAGAGACCCAGTACTTC. Translating gives CASSLETGEETQYF.

This chain joins TRBV30 and TRBJ2-7, with a possible D match to TRBD2 (6 bases). CDR1 GTSNPN and CDR2 SVGIG come from the germline V gene (reference sequence). The V end lost 3 bases, the J end lost 5 bases, and 14 bases lay between the germline ends. The CDR3 contains 13 residues. CDR3 in DNA: TGTGCCTGGAGGGGGACTGGCGGGAACGAGCAGTACTTC. Protein product: CAWRGTGGNEQYF.

This clone has a handful of counts. This chain joins TRBV19 and TRBJ1-1, with a weak D call TRBD1 (5 bases). V was clipped by 3 bases and J by 0 bases, with 11 bases between them. CDR1 LNHDA and CDR2 SQIVND come from the germline V gene (reference sequence). CDR3 length: 15 amino acids. The CDR3 nucleotides read TGTGCCAGTAGTATGCGAAGGGGATTGAACACTGAAGCTTTCTTT. Translating gives CASSMRRGLNTEAFF. Full variable domain (rest looked up from reference TRBV19 and TRBJ1-1): DGGITQSPKYLFRKEGQNVTLSCEQNLNHDAMYWYRQDPGQGLRLIYYSQIVNDFQKGDIAEGYSVSREKKESFPLTVTSAQKNPTAFYLCASSMRRGLNTEAFFGQGTRLTVV.